This T cell receptor (beta chain) comes out of a study of tumor-infiltrating lymphocytes in primary liver carcinoma. Study background: Between about 4.2 and 11 cm across, the tumors were all of stage T1-T3 N0M0. Study-wide findings and caveats: Paired tumor-adjacent and tumor-blood samples overlapped less than tumor region pairs did. Tumors and blood were compared for top-250-clone fraction, and tumors had the significantly higher value (p = 0.039).

This clonotype was counted ten times or more. Its antigen remains unknown. Making TCR beta cDNA involved approximately 530 ng total RNA and a constant-region primer. Libraries of TCR beta came from three nested multiplex PCR rounds with slightly modified ARM-PCR. Each of the first two PCR rounds ran approximately 10 cycles with TRBV1-TRBV30 forward and C-beta reverse primers. MiXCR, run by TCRdb on the multiplex PCR reads, gives a single entry per CDR3 protein. The top ten clones hold roughly 6% of a sample with 330,000 or so distinct CDR3 sequences, roughly 61% of them seen once. Trimming cost V 3 bases and J 0 bases, with 10 bases left between them. The CDR3 runs to 14 residues. Germline-derived CDR1 and CDR2 are SGHDT and YYEEEE. Alongside blood RNA obtained from unsorted whole blood, germline DNA was also extracted. Patients in the cohort were treatment-naive and living with chronic HBV infection.

The chain recombines TRBV5-6 with TRBJ2-7, with a tentative D call TRBD1 (6 bases). Specimen: peripheral blood. This sequence originates from a man between 40 and 49 years old with primary liver carcinoma and hepatitis B virus infection. The CDR3 is CASSSRTVSYEQYF. In DNA form, the CDR3 reads TGTGCCAGCAGCTCCCGGACAGTCTCCTACGAGCAGTACTTC.